The 13 T cell receptor beta chains given below trace back to one sample, sequenced in a study of cytomegalovirus exposure and HLA in healthy donors. The PCR used 60 Vbeta and 13 Jbeta primers. Clones were sequenced by immunoSEQ multiplex PCR, and TCRdb holds only the in-frame ones, with some missing. The data hold about 130,000 clones, with about 71% observed a single time. Sequencing was performed on PBMCs. Receptors originate from a woman in her fifties or sixties in good health and CMV-seronegative.

The count of this clone is one. The V and J genes are TRBV9 and TRBJ1-1; D is possibly TRBD1 (6 bases). V was cut by 0 bases and J by 2 bases, with 8 bases left in between. Germline V CDR1 and CDR2: SGDLS, YYNGEE. There are 14 residues in the CDR3. This CDR3 reads CASSVGTANTEAFF. CDR3 DNA: TGTGCCAGCAGCGTAGGGACAGCCAACACTGAAGCTTTCTTT.

Comment on this clone: Since a far larger clone is one base different, this is likely a read error. This CDR3 reads CASSNSTALVINQPQHF. In DNA, the CDR3 is TGTGCCAGCAGCAACTCCACTGCTTTGGTGATCAATCAGCCCCAGCATTTT. The rearrangement links TRBV21-1 to TRBJ1-5. TRBV21-1 is shown as a pseudogene. The CDR3 is 17 residues long.

The chain combines TRBV7-2 with TRBJ2-5, with 8 bases identical to TRBD1. Losses at the gene ends were 5 bases for V and 4 bases for J; bases not matched to a gene: 12. Germline V gene lookup returns CDR1 SGHTA and CDR2 FQGNSA. The CDR3 contains 16 residues. The CDR3 is CASSTLGQGIGETQYF. CDR3 DNA sequence: TGTGCCAGCAGCACCCTCGGACAGGGAATAGGAGAGACCCAGTACTTC.

This clone was counted between two and nine times. The V call is TRBV9, the J call TRBJ2-7, with D tentatively TRBD2 (7 bases). Trimming removed 0 bases at V and 3 bases at J, with 10 bases between. Germline V gene data show CDR1 as SGDLS and CDR2 as YYNGEE. The CDR3 loop spans 14 amino acids. The CDR3 DNA reads as TGTGCCAGCAGCGTAGCGGGGGGCTTCTACGAGCAGTACTTC. As protein: CASSVAGGFYEQYF.

This clone was observed many times. The chain couples TRBV4-1 to TRBJ1-2, with 8 bases identical to TRBD1. In germline, CDR1 is MGHRA, CDR2 YSYEKL. This CDR3 comprises 14 residues. V was clipped by 4 bases and J by 5 bases; unmatched bases: 6. For the CDR3, the DNA is TGCGCCAGCAGCCCCGGACAGGGATTGTATGGCTACACCTTC. It codes for CASSPGQGLYGYTF.

The chain recombines TRBV19 with TRBJ1-1; D gene unclear. Trimming shortened V by 11 bases and J by 2 bases, and 15 bases separated the two germline ends. Germline-derived CDR1 and CDR2 are LNHDA and SQIVND (reference sequence). The CDR3 covers 13 residues. The CDR3 nucleotides are TGTGCCGCCTCAACCACAGTCAACACTGAAGCTTTCTTT. Translation gives CAASTTVNTEAFF.

The chain joins TRBV7-2 to TRBJ2-3; D perhaps matches TRBD2 (5 bases). This CDR3 has 15 residues. V dropped 1 base and J dropped 1 base, with 9 bases sitting between them. Germline V gene lookup returns CDR1 SGHTA and CDR2 FQGNSA. The CDR3 is CASSLGVGGTDTQYF. CDR3 sequence (DNA): TGTGCCAGCAGCTTAGGGGTGGGAGGCACAGATACGCAGTATTTT.

The chain links TRBV27 to TRBJ2-3, with TRBD2 identical over 12 bases. With V trimmed by 6 bases and J by 2 bases, 6 bases remained unmatched. CDR3 length equals 16 residues. Germline V gene sequence: CDR1 MNHEY, CDR2 SMNVEV (reference sequence). CDR3 sequence: CASSRLAGDITDTQYF. CDR3 DNA sequence: TGTGCCAGCAGCCGACTAGCGGGAGATATCACAGATACGCAGTATTTT.

The chain links TRBV5-1 to TRBJ1-6; D gene uncertain. V dropped 8 bases and J dropped 8 bases, with 20 bases sitting between them. Germline CDR1 and CDR2: SGHRS and YFSETQ. The CDR3 extends over 15 amino acids. Here the CDR3 reads CASNTGGQAHSPLHF. The CDR3 DNA reads as TGCGCCAGTAATACTGGTGGGCAGGCTCATTCACCCCTCCACTTT.

The chain couples TRBV10-3 to TRBJ2-3; 7 bases fit TRBD2. This CDR3 is 16 amino acids long. V dropped 6 bases and J dropped 0; count of bases not matched to a gene: 9. Germline V CDR1 and CDR2: ENHRY, SYGVKD. CDR3: CAIRSTSDLSTDTQYF. DNA of the CDR3: TGTGCCATCAGATCCACTAGCGACCTAAGCACAGATACGCAGTATTTT.

The chain carries TRBV4-3 and TRBJ1-2; 8 bases fit TRBD1. Per germline, CDR1 LGHNA and CDR2 YSLEER. J gave up 5 bases and V 6 bases, and 8 bases lay outside the gene matches. This CDR3 has 14 amino acids. The CDR3 coding sequence is TGCGCCAGCAGTCGTTCCGGGACAGGTTATGGCTACACCTTC. Protein: CASSRSGTGYGYTF.

The chain carries TRBV28 and TRBJ1-2; 9 nucleotides line up with TRBD1. J lost 4 bases, V lost 4 bases, and 13 bases had no gene match. The CDR3 is 17 residues long. Germline V lookup: CDR1 MDHEN, CDR2 SYDVKM. Here the CDR3 reads CASSYISRTGVGYGYTF. CDR3 nucleotide sequence: TGTGCCAGCAGTTATATTAGCCGGACAGGGGTGGGCTATGGCTACACCTTC.

The J gene is TRBJ2-3, the V gene TRBV5-5, with TRBD1 matching over 7 bases. Trimming removed 6 bases from V and 5 bases from J; junction bases left unmatched: 9. Germline assignment: CDR1 SGHKS and CDR2 YYEKEE (reference sequence). The CDR3 is made up of 14 amino acids. In DNA form, the CDR3 reads TGTGCCAGCAAACCAGGGGGACGGGGAGATACGCAGTATTTT. Its translation is CASKPGGRGDTQYF. The whole variable domain, filled in from reference TRBV5-5 and TRBJ2-3, reads DAGVTQSPTHLIKTRGQQVTLRCSPISGHKSVSWYQQVLGQGPQFIFQYYEKEERGRGNFPDRFSARQFPNYSSELNVNALLLGDSALYLCASKPGGRGDTQYFGPGTRLTVL.